This T cell receptor beta chain was captured by sequencing in a study of T cells in Graves' hyperthyroidism and ophthalmopathy. Across the whole study: Prior to any treatment, at the point of initial diagnosis, peripheral blood was collected.

The germline V gene encodes CDR1 SNHLY and CDR2 FYNNEI. This CDR3 is built from 13 residues. V lost 4 bases, J lost 6 bases, and 10 bases lay in between. This clonotype was recorded at least ten times. Its antigen is unknown. Overall study results and limits: Blood also contained most expanded thyroid clonotypes above 0.001.

What was amplified from RNA transcripts were TCR beta CDR3 regions. HTBI primers drove first-round RT-PCR of the TCR CDR3. TCRdb used MiXCR to reprocess the multiplex PCR reads, holding one entry per CDR3 protein. The sample carries about 580,000 distinct CDR3 sequences, around 13% recorded once. The sequence was obtained from a woman aged 25 to 45 with Graves' hyperthyroidism that later progressed to Graves' ophthalmopathy. J is TRBJ2-1 and V is TRBV2; D possibly matches TRBD1 or TRBD2 (5 bases each). Material: blood. In DNA, the CDR3 is TGTGCCAGCAGTGCAAGGGGACGCAATGAGCAGTTCTTC. Encoded protein: CASSARGRNEQFF.